Listed below are T cell receptor beta chains from one sample, sequenced in a study of T cells after yellow fever vaccination. TCRdb called the 5' RACE reads again in MiXCR, with one record for every CDR3 protein. The sample yields just over 250,000 distinct CDR3 sequences, 5.2% seen once. The sample here was CD4+ T cells sorted from PBMCs, taken on the day of the yellow fever booster vaccination. These receptors were collected from a man younger than 30 who received the YFV17D yellow fever vaccine. Both conserved end residues are part of each CDR3. The D gene is left open where the match is weak. Size is omitted from some rows. Given values are once, few, many or a class for expanded clones.

NA	TRBJ2-5	TRBV20-1	NA	TGCAGTGCTAGATTAGTGGCGGCCCGTGACGCAGAGACCCAGTACTTC	CSARLVAARDAETQYF
TRBD1	TRBJ1-1	TRBV6-1	few	TGTGCCAGCAGTGAACAGGGGGGGAACACTGAAGCTTTCTTT	CASSEQGGNTEAFF
NA	TRBJ1-2	TRBV6-1	many	TGTGCCAGCAGTGAATGGGACAACAACTATGGCTACACCTTC	CASSEWDNNYGYTF
NA	TRBJ1-2	TRBV20-1	few	TGCAGTGCTAGGAGCCGAAACTATGGCTACACCTTC	CSARSRNYGYTF
TRBD1	TRBJ2-1	TRBV6-6	NA	TGTGCCAGCAGTACGACAGGGCTCGGCAATGAGCAGTTCTTC	CASSTTGLGNEQFF
NA	TRBJ2-7	TRBV7-2	NA	TGTGCCAGCAGTCCCCGGCAGGGGCGGAACGAGCAGTACTTC	CASSPRQGRNEQYF
TRBD1	TRBJ1-3	TRBV3-1	few	TGTGCCAGCAGCCTGTCCGGGACAGGGGGCATTCACACCATATATTTT	CASSLSGTGGIHTIYF
NA	TRBJ1-2	TRBV6-5	few	TGTGCCAGCAGCCCCGTGGGGGGAAGGCATGGCTACACCTTC	CASSPVGGRHGYTF
TRBD2	TRBJ2-1	TRBV4-2	few	TGTGCCAGCAGCCAAGATCCGACTAGCGGTAATGAGCAGTTCTTC	CASSQDPTSGNEQFF
NA	TRBJ1-3	TRBV18	few	TGTGCCAGCTCACCCAGTATCGGCTCTGGAAACACCATATATTTT	CASSPSIGSGNTIYF
NA	TRBJ2-3	TRBV5-5	NA	TGTGCCACCACACGGTTGCTAGCGAAAGATACGCAGTATTTT	CATTRLLAKDTQYF
NA	TRBJ2-5	TRBV7-2	many	TGTGCCAGCAGCGTGGGGCGGTCCGGAACCCAGTACTTC	CASSVGRSGTQYF
NA	TRBJ1-1	TRBV18	many	TGTGCCAGCTCACCGTCGGCTTTCTTT	CASSPSAFF
NA	TRBJ1-5	TRBV19	many	TGTGCCAGTAGTATAGGACCGGGCATCCAGCATTTT	CASSIGPGIQHF
TRBD2	TRBJ2-5	TRBV4-3	many	TGCGCCAGCAGCCTAAACCCGACTAGCGGGGGTCAAGAGACCCAGTACTTC	CASSLNPTSGGQETQYF
NA	TRBJ1-1	TRBV5-1	NA	TGCGCCAGCAGCTTGGAGGGGCCTCGCGAAGCTTTCTTT	CASSLEGPREAFF
TRBD1	TRBJ2-2	TRBV18	few	TGTGCCAGCTTGGGACAGCAGAACACCGGGGAGCTGTTTTTT	CASLGQQNTGELFF
NA	TRBJ1-5	TRBV5-5	many	TGTGCCAGCAGCAGCAAAACAGGGTTCAATCAGCCCCAGCATTTT	CASSSKTGFNQPQHF
NA	TRBJ2-5	TRBV20-1	few	TGCAGTGCTAATGGAGGGGTCCTCCAAGAGACCCAGTACTTC	CSANGGVLQETQYF
NA	TRBJ2-3	TRBV4-2	many	TGTGCCAGCAGCCAAGATCCGGGGGATACGCAGTATTTT	CASSQDPGDTQYF
TRBD1	TRBJ2-7	TRBV5-1	many	TGCGCCAGCAGCTCTGGCTCCGGGACAGGGGGAAAGCAGTACTTC	CASSSGSGTGGKQYF
NA	TRBJ2-2	TRBV10-3	many	TGTGCCAGCCAGCTTGTCGGACGGGTCGGGGAGCTGTTTTTT	CASQLVGRVGELFF